This TCR beta chain was sequenced during a study of vaccination effects on CD4 cells after COVID-19. Before sequencing took place, the ViraFEST assay used viral peptide pools to expand antigen-specific CD4+ T cells. Once cultured for under 11 days, the cells underwent separation to obtain CD4+ T cells. Participants got two doses of BNT162b2 or mRNA-1273 vaccine. Measured with immunoSEQ multiplex PCR; TCRdb has only the in-frame clones, and not every one. The table has tens of thousands of clones, around four fifths seen once; the top ten hold less than 1.5%. Points on this clone: Its antigen is not identified.

From germline, CDR1 is SGDLS and CDR2 YYNGEE. This CDR3 is 17 amino acids long. V dropped 4 bases and J dropped 4; count of bases not matched to a gene: 12. This material consisted of CD4+ T cells from PBMCs cultured with HCoV-229E spike peptides, taken after COVID-19 vaccination. The V and J genes are TRBV9 and TRBJ2-2; 8 positions agree with TRBD1. This sequence was found in a human donor who received a COVID-19 vaccine. This CDR3 is CASSLSTGGPGTGELFF. The CDR3 DNA reads as TGTGCCAGCAGCCTATCTACAGGGGGTCCGGGCACCGGGGAGCTGTTTTTT.